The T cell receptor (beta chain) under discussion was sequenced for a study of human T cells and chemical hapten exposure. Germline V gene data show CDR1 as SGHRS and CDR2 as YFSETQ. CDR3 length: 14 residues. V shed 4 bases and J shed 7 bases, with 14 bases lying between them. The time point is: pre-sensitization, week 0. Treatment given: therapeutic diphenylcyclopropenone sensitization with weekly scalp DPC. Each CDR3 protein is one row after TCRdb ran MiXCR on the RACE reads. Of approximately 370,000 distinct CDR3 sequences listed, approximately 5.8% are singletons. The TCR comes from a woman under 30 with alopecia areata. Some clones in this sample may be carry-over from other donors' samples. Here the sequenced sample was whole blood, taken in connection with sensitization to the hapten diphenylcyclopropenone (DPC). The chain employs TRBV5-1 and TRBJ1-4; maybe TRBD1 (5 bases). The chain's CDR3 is CASSIGRGGEKLFF. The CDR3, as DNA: TGCGCCAGCAGCATCGGACGCGGGGGTGAAAAACTGTTTTTT.